The present T cell receptor (beta chain) was sequenced within a study of blood T cell repertoires in COVID-19. Study-level information: Samples came from the United States, Italy and Spain, spanning acute and convalescent COVID-19. T cells, B-cell-depleted T cells, or PBMCs supplied cDNA or gDNA.

As originally analysed: Reference gene primers were amplified, and this amplification served to estimate nucleated cell counts. The repertoire was sequenced with immunoSEQ multiplex PCR; TCRdb's copy has only in-frame clones and lacks some. V and J calls plus clone size are reproduced from that table; the DNA served to infer D and trimming. Of more than 200,000 clones in the sample, under 90% are singletons; the top ten hold about 2.5%. V dropped 3 bases and J dropped 12; count of bases not matched to a gene: 8. CDR3 length: 13 amino acids. The germline V gene has CDR1 KGHSH and CDR2 LQKENI. Sequencing used peripheral blood. The source is a middle-aged woman with active or convalescent COVID-19. The J gene is TRBJ1-2, the V gene TRBV18; 9 bases agree with TRBD1. Here the CDR3 DNA reads TGTGCCAGCTCACCCGAAGGACAGGGGAGGAACACCTTC. It is translated as CASSPEGQGRNTF.